A selection of T cell receptor beta chains follows, all from one sample in a study of cytomegalovirus exposure and HLA in healthy donors. TCRdb's copy holds only in-frame clones and misses some; the assay was immunoSEQ multiplex PCR. The table for this sample gives tens of thousands of clones. The specimen was PBMCs. These receptors were collected from a woman aged 40 to 50 in good health and CMV-seropositive. Each CDR3 is given with its conserved first and last residue. D genes are given only for firm matches.

CDR3nt | CDR3aa | d_gene | j_gene | v_gene
TGTGCCAGTAGTCCCCGGACTAGCGGAGCCTCCTACAATGAGCAGTTCTTC | CASSPRTSGASYNEQFF | TRBD2 | TRBJ2-1 | TRBV19
TGTGCCAGCTCACCAATGGCAACAGGCGGCGCCTATGGCTACACCTTC | CASSPMATGGAYGYTF | - | TRBJ1-2 | TRBV18
TGTGCCAGCGTCCGAGGCGGGAGTTACAATGAGCAGTTCTTC | CASVRGGSYNEQFF | TRBD2 | TRBJ2-1 | TRBV7-2
TGCGCCAGCAGCCCGGGACAGGGGGCCTACGAGCAGTACTTC | CASSPGQGAYEQYF | TRBD1 | TRBJ2-7 | TRBV5-1
TGTGCCAGCAGCTTATGGCGGGAGGGATATGAGCAGTTCTTC | CASSLWREGYEQFF | TRBD2 | TRBJ2-1 | TRBV13
TGCGCCAGCAGCCCCCGACAGCTTAATGAAAAACTGTTTTTT | CASSPRQLNEKLFF | - | TRBJ1-4 | TRBV5-1
TGTGCCAGTAGTTCCACCGGAGGTCAGGAAAAACTGTTTTTT | CASSSTGGQEKLFF | - | TRBJ1-4 | TRBV19
TGTGCCAGCAGCGCCCTAGCCGGAGGGGAGCTGTTTTTT | CASSALAGGELFF | - | TRBJ2-2 | TRBV9
TGTGCCAGCAGTTACGGGACTAGCGACTACGAGCAGTACTTC | CASSYGTSDYEQYF | TRBD2 | TRBJ2-7 | TRBV6-5
TGTGCCAGTAGTATTATCGGGGTCCGGGGGCCCCAGCATTTT | CASSIIGVRGPQHF | - | TRBJ1-5 | TRBV19
TGTGCCAGCAGCCCTTTGGGAGGAGCGGGAGCATCAGATACGCAGTATTTT | CASSPLGGAGASDTQYF | TRBD2 | TRBJ2-3 | TRBV9
TGTGCCAGCAGCTTGGCAGGAGTGAGAGGGCCGTACGAGCAGTACTTC | CASSLAGVRGPYEQYF | - | TRBJ2-7 | TRBV5-4
TGCGCCAGCAGCTATCCGGGTCGAAACACTGAAGCTTTCTTT | CASSYPGRNTEAFF | - | TRBJ1-1 | TRBV4-1
TGTGCCAGCAGTACCAGGGGGGTCCTAACTGAAGCTTTCTTT | CASSTRGVLTEAFF | TRBD1 | TRBJ1-1 | TRBV6-5
TGTGCCAGCAGCTTAGTTGGAGCGGGGGTCTCCTACGAGCAGTACTTC | CASSLVGAGVSYEQYF | TRBD2 | TRBJ2-7 | TRBV11-2
TGTGCCAGCAGTTTAACTGCGGGACAGCTACCATACGAGCAGTACTTC | CASSLTAGQLPYEQYF | - | TRBJ2-7 | TRBV27
TGTGCCAGCAGTAGGACTGTTACGGGGAGCTATGGCTACACCTTC | CASSRTVTGSYGYTF | - | TRBJ1-2 | TRBV9
TGTGCCTGGAGTCGGGACAGGGGATACGAGCAGTACTTC | CAWSRDRGYEQYF | TRBD1 | TRBJ2-7 | TRBV30
TGCGCCAGCAGCATTGCGGGGGCGCAGACGGGCGAGCAGTACTTC | CASSIAGAQTGEQYF | - | TRBJ2-7 | TRBV5-1
TGTGTCCAGCGAAGCGGGTCGGACGGGGAGCTGTTTTTT | CVQRSGSDGELFF | - | TRBJ2-2 | TRBV7-9
TGCGCCAGCAGCCAAATGGACAGGGATGAAAAACTGTTTTTT | CASSQMDRDEKLFF | TRBD1 | TRBJ1-4 | TRBV4-1
TGTGCCAGCCCTAGGGACAGGAGGGCCTACGAGCAGTACTTC | CASPRDRRAYEQYF | TRBD1 | TRBJ2-7 | TRBV6-1